This T cell receptor beta chain originates from a study of cytomegalovirus exposure and HLA in healthy donors. Of note for this clone: Its antigen is as yet unknown.

Despite likely unrecorded immune exposures, the donors were nominally healthy at the time of sampling. The study's findings and limits: Reported results showed that the classifier diagnosed cytomegalovirus status with high specificity and sensitivity.

CDR1 and CDR2 (germline): SGDLS, YYNGEE. The J segment lost 8 bases and the V segment lost 4 bases, leaving 9 bases of the junction unmatched. The CDR3 loop spans 14 amino acids. With 60 Vbeta and 13 Jbeta primers, the PCR was carried out. In the authors' workflow: Unique TCR beta chains numbered around 75 million in a later analysis, with roughly 10 million shared. Clones were sequenced by immunoSEQ multiplex PCR, and TCRdb holds only the in-frame ones, with some missing. V and J calls plus clone size are reproduced from that table; the DNA served to infer D and trimming. The repertoire has 55,000 to 80,000 clones, roughly 86% of them found once; the top ten carry under 2.5%.

This TCR was recovered from a young man in good health and CMV-seronegative. The J gene is TRBJ2-3, the V gene TRBV9; 8 bases are shared with TRBD1. Sequenced sample: PBMCs. The CDR3 here is CASSPRGPLSTQYF. In DNA, the CDR3 is TGTGCCAGCAGCCCCAGGGGGCCGCTTAGTACGCAGTATTTT.